This is a list of T cell receptor beta chains from one sample in a study of molecular identifiers for immune sequencing clone quantification. MiXCR was run by TCRdb on the PCR reads, yielding one entry per CDR3 protein. This table has 250,000 to 400,000 distinct CDR3 sequences, about 22% appearing once. The specimen was naive CD8+ T cells from blood, with Jurkat cell RNA spiked in. The source is a human donor in good health. Some libraries in this study had Jurkat cell RNA spiked in. Each CDR3 is given with its conserved first and last residue. Fields, in order: V gene, D gene, J gene, clone size, CDR3 DNA, CDR3 protein. The D gene is left open where the match is weak. Part of the rows lack a size; the others show once, few, many or a class for expanded clones.

V: TRBV4-3
D: TRBD2
J: TRBJ2-3
size: few
DNA: TGCGCCAGCAGCCAGACGACTAGCGGGGGCCCCCCGGATACGCAGTATTTT
CDR3: CASSQTTSGGPPDTQYF

V: TRBV19
D: -
J: TRBJ1-1
size: many
DNA: TGTGCCAGTAAAGTTGGGGGATCTGAAGCTTTCTTT
CDR3: CASKVGGSEAFF

V: TRBV20-1
D: -
J: TRBJ2-7
size: many
DNA: TGCAGTGCTAGTTTTAGCGTCCAGGGGGAGCAGTACTTC
CDR3: CSASFSVQGEQYF

V: TRBV5-3
D: -
J: TRBJ2-7
size: -
DNA: TGTGCCAGCAGCTTGGAGGGTTCCTACGGGCAGTACTTC
CDR3: CASSLEGSYGQYF

V: TRBV5-4
D: TRBD1
J: TRBJ2-1
size: many
DNA: TGTGCCAGCAGCGTGGACAGGGACCCCTACAATGAGCAGTTCTTC
CDR3: CASSVDRDPYNEQFF

V: TRBV5-5
D: -
J: TRBJ2-7
size: many
DNA: TGTGCCAGCAGCTCCTGGGGAGACCAGTCCGACTACGAGCAGTACTTC
CDR3: CASSSWGDQSDYEQYF

V: TRBV7-3
D: TRBD1
J: TRBJ2-1
size: many
DNA: TGTGCCAGCAGCTTATACCTTAATTCACAGGGGGGCAATGAGCAGTTCTTC
CDR3: CASSLYLNSQGGNEQFF

V: TRBV5-6
D: TRBD1
J: TRBJ1-5
size: many
DNA: TGTGCCAGCAGCTTGGCCGGGGGACAGGGGAATCAGCCCCAGCATTTT
CDR3: CASSLAGGQGNQPQHF

V: TRBV20-1
D: -
J: TRBJ2-7
size: few
DNA: TGCAGTGCCACGCCCCGGGACCCGTCCTACGAGCAGTACTTC
CDR3: CSATPRDPSYEQYF

V: TRBV30
D: TRBD2
J: TRBJ2-3
size: few
DNA: TGTGCCTGGAGTGGGACTAGCAGGGCAGATACGCAGTATTTT
CDR3: CAWSGTSRADTQYF

V: TRBV27
D: TRBD1
J: TRBJ2-7
size: many
DNA: TGTGCCAGCAGTTTAGGGGCAGGGGGTACCTACGAGCAGTACTTC
CDR3: CASSLGAGGTYEQYF

V: TRBV29-1
D: -
J: TRBJ1-2
size: -
DNA: TGCAGCGCAAACGGAGAAGAAGGCTATGGCTACGCCTTC
CDR3: CSANGEEGYGYAF

V: TRBV6-2/TRBV6-3
D: -
J: TRBJ1-1
size: many
DNA: TGTGCCAGCGAGACAGGGAACACTGAAGCTTTCTTT
CDR3: CASETGNTEAFF

V: TRBV19
D: -
J: TRBJ2-7
size: many
DNA: TGTGCCAGTAGTATAGAGGACAGCTACGAGCAGTACTTC
CDR3: CASSIEDSYEQYF

V: TRBV12-3/TRBV12-4
D: -
J: TRBJ2-3
size: many
DNA: TGTGCCAGCAGCTCCGACCGACGCACAGATACGCAGTATTTT
CDR3: CASSSDRRTDTQYF

V: TRBV4-1
D: -
J: TRBJ1-5
size: many
DNA: TGCGCCAGCAGCCAAGCCTTTAGCAATCAGCCCCAGCATTTT
CDR3: CASSQAFSNQPQHF

V: TRBV2
D: -
J: TRBJ2-5
size: many
DNA: TGTGCCAGCAGTATGACCAAAACCCAAGAGCCCCAGTACTTC
CDR3: CASSMTKTQEPQYF

V: TRBV14
D: -
J: TRBJ1-3
size: many
DNA: TGTGCCAGCAGCCAAGATGGGCTTATTGGAAACACCATATATTTT
CDR3: CASSQDGLIGNTIYF

V: TRBV27
D: TRBD1
J: TRBJ2-3
size: -
DNA: TGTGCCAGCAGTTTATGGACAGGGACCGTTACGCAGTATTTT
CDR3: CASSLWTGTVTQYF

V: TRBV5-6
D: -
J: TRBJ1-5
size: many
DNA: TGTGCCAGCAGCTTGGGGGACACCTATAATCAGCCCCAGCATTTT
CDR3: CASSLGDTYNQPQHF

V: TRBV6-2/TRBV6-3
D: -
J: TRBJ1-1
size: many
DNA: TGTGCCAGCAGTCCTGGGCTAGAAGCTTTCTTT
CDR3: CASSPGLEAFF

V: TRBV5-3
D: TRBD1
J: TRBJ1-2
size: -
DNA: TGTGTCAGCAGCTTGGGGCAGGACAGGGTAAATGGCTATACCTTC
CDR3: CVSSLGQDRVNGYTF